This T cell receptor beta chain stems from a study of T cells in Graves' hyperthyroidism and ophthalmopathy. Study results and limitations: Clonotypes that were expanded in thyroid above 0.001 mostly appeared in blood too.

Amplification of TCR beta CDR3 regions used RNA as the template. First-round RT-PCR of the TCR CDR3 relied on the HTBI primer set. Via MiXCR, TCRdb re-called the multiplex PCR reads, giving one row per CDR3 protein. The table records fewer than 750,000 distinct CDR3 sequences, about 15% of them present only once. The CDR3 loop spans 17 amino acids. The trim removed 7 bases at V and 0 bases at J, leaving 9 bases unmatched. Points on this clonotype: The antigen remains undetermined.

This clonotype was obtained from a woman in her 40s with Graves' ophthalmopathy. The chain recombines TRBV12-3 or TRBV12-4 with TRBJ2-2, with 9 bases aligning to TRBD1. The sequencing sample was made of blood. The CDR3 bases are TGTGCCAGCACCCCCTATGGGACAGGGACGAACACCGGGGAGCTGTTTTTT. Its translation is CASTPYGTGTNTGELFF.